The entry that follows covers one T cell receptor (beta chain) sequence. The antigen is undetermined. Per germline, CDR1 SGHTA and CDR2 FQGTGA. This CDR3 has 15 amino acids. Trimming at V came to 5 bases and at J to 4 bases, leaving 11 bases not matched to a gene. This sample is drawn from a study of cytomegalovirus exposure and HLA in healthy donors. TCRdb's table, derived via immunoSEQ multiplex PCR, lists solely in-frame clones and lacks some. The sample lists over 50,000 clones; 80% to 95% were seen once. The donors formed part of the approximately 120-subject validation cohort, distinct from the roughly 700-subject first cohort. Study-wide findings and caveats: Reports credit the classifier with highly specific, highly sensitive diagnosis of cytomegalovirus status.

Sequencing was carried out using PBMCs. The sequence derives from a young man in good health and CMV-seropositive. The V gene is TRBV7-3, the J gene TRBJ2-7, with 7 bases fitting TRBD2. In DNA, the CDR3 is TGTGCCAGCAGCCCTCTGGGCAGGGAGGGGTACGAGCAGTACTTC. It specifies CASSPLGREGYEQYF.